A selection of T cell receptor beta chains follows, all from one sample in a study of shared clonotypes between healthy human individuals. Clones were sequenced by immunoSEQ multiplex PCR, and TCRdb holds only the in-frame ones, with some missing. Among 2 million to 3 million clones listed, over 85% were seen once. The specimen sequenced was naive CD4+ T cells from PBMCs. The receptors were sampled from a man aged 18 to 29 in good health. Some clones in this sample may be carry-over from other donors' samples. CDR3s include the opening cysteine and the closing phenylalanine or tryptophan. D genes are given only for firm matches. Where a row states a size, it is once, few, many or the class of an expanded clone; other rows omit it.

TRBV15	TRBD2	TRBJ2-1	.	TGTGCCACCAGCAGACAACTCCGGTCGGGAGGGTACAATGAGCAGTTCTTC	CATSRQLRSGGYNEQFF
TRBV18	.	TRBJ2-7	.	TGTGCCAGCTCACCCAGTACCTACGAGCAGTACTTC	CASSPSTYEQYF
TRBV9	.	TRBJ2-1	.	TGTGCCAGCAGCCCTCAAACTGGACTCTACGTGAATGAGCAGTTCTTC	CASSPQTGLYVNEQFF
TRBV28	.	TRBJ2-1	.	TGTGCCACCGCCCCCCTGAGCTCCTACAATGAGCAGTTCTTC	CATAPLSSYNEQFF
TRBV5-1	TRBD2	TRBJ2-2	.	TGCGCCAGCAGCTTGGGCACTAGCGCCCGGACCGGGGAGCTGTTTTTT	CASSLGTSARTGELFF
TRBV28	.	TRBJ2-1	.	TGTGCCAGCCTAGGGAATTACAATGAGCAGTTCTTC	CASLGNYNEQFF
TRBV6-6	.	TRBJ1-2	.	TGTGCCAGCAGTTACAGGGACGGGAAAATTCTATGGGGCTACACCTTC	CASSYRDGKILWGYTF
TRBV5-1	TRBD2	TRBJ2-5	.	TGCGCCAGCAGCCCGACTAGCGGGACGGTGGAGACCCAGTACTTC	CASSPTSGTVETQYF
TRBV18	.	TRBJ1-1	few	TGTGCCAGCTCACCCTCGACAGAGAACACTGAAGCTTTCTTT	CASSPSTENTEAFF
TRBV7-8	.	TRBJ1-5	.	TGTGCCAGCAGCTTGGGACCGGTAAAGCCCCAGCATTTT	CASSLGPVKPQHF
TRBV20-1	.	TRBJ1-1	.	TGCAGTGCTAGGGAGAATTTTGAAGCTTTCTTT	CSARENFEAFF
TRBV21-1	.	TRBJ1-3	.	TGTGCCAGCAGCTCACCGGGACAGGGGGCAAACCCCTCTGGAAACACCATATATTTT	CASSSPGQGANPSGNTIYF
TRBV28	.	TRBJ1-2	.	TGTGCCAGCAGTTTACCCGCCGGTCTCAGCTATGGCTACACCTTC	CASSLPAGLSYGYTF
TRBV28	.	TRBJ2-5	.	TGTGCCAGCAGTTCGGGGGGCGCAGGAGGGGCGAAGACCCAGTACTTC	CASSSGGAGGAKTQYF
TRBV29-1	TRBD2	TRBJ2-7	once	TGCAGCGTTGAAGAAAAGAGACTAGCGGGACTCGAGCAGTACTTC	CSVEEKRLAGLEQYF
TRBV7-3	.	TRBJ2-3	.	TGTGCCAGCAGCTTATCCCCACTATCTTTGGATACGCAGTATTTT	CASSLSPLSLDTQYF
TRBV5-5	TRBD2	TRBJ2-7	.	TGTGCCAGCAGCTCTAGGACTAGCGATCGCGGGGAGCAGTACTTC	CASSSRTSDRGEQYF
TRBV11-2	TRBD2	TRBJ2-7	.	TGTGCCAGCAGCTTAGTCCCGGGGGGTGGAGGCTACGAGCAGTACTTC	CASSLVPGGGGYEQYF
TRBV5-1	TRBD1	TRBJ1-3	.	TGCGCCAGCAGCTTGGGGACAGGGACTGGAAACACCATATATTTT	CASSLGTGTGNTIYF
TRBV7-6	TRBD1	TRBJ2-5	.	TGTGCCAGCAGCGCACGGACAGGGGGAGAGACCCAGTACTTC	CASSARTGGETQYF
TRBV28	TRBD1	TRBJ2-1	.	TGTGCCAGCAGTTTCCCGAGTCCCGGGACAGGGACCAATGAGCAGTTCTTC	CASSFPSPGTGTNEQFF
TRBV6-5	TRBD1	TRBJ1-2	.	TGTGCCAGCAGTTCCGGTCGGACAGGCCGCTATGGCTACACCTTC	CASSSGRTGRYGYTF
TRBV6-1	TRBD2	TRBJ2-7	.	TGTGCCAGCGCCGGGACTAGCTACGAGCAGTACTTC	CASAGTSYEQYF
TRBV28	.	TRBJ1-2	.	TGTGCCAGCAGTTTAGAGGGGCGGAGGTCTAACTATGGCTACACCTTC	CASSLEGRRSNYGYTF
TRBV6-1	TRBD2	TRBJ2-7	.	TGTGCCAGCAGTGACCTGAGCGGGAGGGCCTACGAGCAGTACTTC	CASSDLSGRAYEQYF
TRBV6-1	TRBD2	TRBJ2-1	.	TGTGCCAGCAGAACAGCGGGAGCTTCCTACAATGAGCAGTTCTTC	CASRTAGASYNEQFF
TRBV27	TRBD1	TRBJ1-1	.	TGTGCCAGCAGTCCAAGGGGGCCGAACACTGAAGCTTTCTTT	CASSPRGPNTEAFF
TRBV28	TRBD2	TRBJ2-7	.	TGTGCCAGCAGTTCACCCCTCGGCGGGGGAAGCTCCTACGAGCAGTACTTC	CASSSPLGGGSSYEQYF
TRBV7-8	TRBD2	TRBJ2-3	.	TGTGCCAGCAGCTTAGCGCTTACTAGCGGTAGCACAGATACGCAGTATTTT	CASSLALTSGSTDTQYF
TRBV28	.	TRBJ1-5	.	TGTGCCAGCAGTTTGGGACGGATGGATCAGCCCCAGCATTTT	CASSLGRMDQPQHF
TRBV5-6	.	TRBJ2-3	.	TGTGCCAGCAGCTTGGTCGGGACTCAGACACATACGCAGTATTTT	CASSLVGTQTHTQYF
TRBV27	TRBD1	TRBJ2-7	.	TGTGCCAGCAGGACGCCCCGGGACAGGGGACACTTACAGCACTACGAGCAGTACTTC	CASRTPRDRGHLQHYEQYF
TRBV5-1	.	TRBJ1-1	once	TGCGCCAGCAGCTTGAATACGGGTAACACTGAAGCTTTCTTT	CASSLNTGNTEAFF
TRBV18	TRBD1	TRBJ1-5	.	TGTGCCAGCTCACCAGCCGGGACAGGCAGCAATCAGCCCCAGCATTTT	CASSPAGTGSNQPQHF
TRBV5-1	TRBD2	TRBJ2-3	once	TGCGCCAGCAGCGGACTAGCGGGGAGCACAGATACGCAGTATTTT	CASSGLAGSTDTQYF
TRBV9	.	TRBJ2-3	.	TGTGCCAGCAGCGTAAATAGCGCGACAGATACGCAGTATTTT	CASSVNSATDTQYF
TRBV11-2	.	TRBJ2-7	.	TGTGCCAGCAGCGGAACACAGGGAAAGGTCCCCTACGAGCAGTACTTC	CASSGTQGKVPYEQYF
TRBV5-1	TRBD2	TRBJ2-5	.	TGCGCCAGCAGCTTCGTCATAGCGGGAGGAACTCAAGAGACCCAGTACTTC	CASSFVIAGGTQETQYF
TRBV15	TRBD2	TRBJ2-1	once	TGTGCCACCAGCAGAGTCCCTACTAGCGGAGGGGACAATGAGCAGTTCTTC	CATSRVPTSGGDNEQFF
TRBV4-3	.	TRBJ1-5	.	TGCGCCAGCAGCCAAGATCGAGTCCAGCCCCAGCATTTT	CASSQDRVQPQHF
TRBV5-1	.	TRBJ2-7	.	TGCGCCAGCAGCTTGGAGGTAGCCGACGAGCAGTACTTC	CASSLEVADEQYF
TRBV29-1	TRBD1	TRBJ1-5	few	TGCAGCGTTAGGGACAGCGGCAATCAGCCCCAGCATTTT	CSVRDSGNQPQHF
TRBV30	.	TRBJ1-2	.	TGTGCCTGGAGGCTGATTCAGGGAGAAAACTATGGCTACACCTTC	CAWRLIQGENYGYTF
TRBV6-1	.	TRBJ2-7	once	TGTGCCAGCAGTCCGCCCCCCGTCTACGAGCAGTACTTC	CASSPPPVYEQYF
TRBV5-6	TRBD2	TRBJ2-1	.	TGTGCCAGCAGCTTGGTGGCTAGCGGGAGAGGCTACAATGAGCAGTTCTTC	CASSLVASGRGYNEQFF
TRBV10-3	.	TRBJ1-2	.	TGTGCCATCAGTGGGTCCAGGGAAGGTGGCTACACCTTC	CAISGSREGGYTF
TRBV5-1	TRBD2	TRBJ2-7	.	TGCGCCAGCAGCTTGGGTCCTAGCGGGAGGCAACGGGGGTACGAGCAGTACTTC	CASSLGPSGRQRGYEQYF
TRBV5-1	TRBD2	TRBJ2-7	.	TGCGCCAGCAGCTTCCAGACTAGCGGGAGGTCCCACGAGCAGTACTTC	CASSFQTSGRSHEQYF